This record covers a single TCR beta chain. As yet, its antigen is unknown. The entry originates in a study of cytomegalovirus exposure and HLA in healthy donors. This CDR3 contains 12 residues. V was pared by 11 bases and J by 7 bases, with 14 bases between. Germline V gene lookup returns CDR1 MNHNY and CDR2 SVGAGI (reference sequence). The protocol was immunoSEQ multiplex PCR, while the TCRdb copy is restricted to in-frame clones and leaves out a portion. The table has some 330,000 clones, around 86% seen once. Findings and limits, study-wide: Accounts indicate the classifier identified cytomegalovirus status with strong specificity and sensitivity. Researchers catalogued roughly 150 TCR beta chains as cytomegalovirus-associated. Confirmation in vitro established that a few CMV-associated chains were specific for CMV antigens.

The TCR sequence derives from a woman aged 18-29 years in good health and CMV-seronegative. Material: PBMCs. The rearrangement links TRBV6-6 to TRBJ2-2; possible D gene TRBD1, 7 bases. The CDR3 DNA follows: TGTGCCGGAGGGACAGCCGACGGGGAGCTGTTTTTT. Its protein is CAGGTADGELFF.